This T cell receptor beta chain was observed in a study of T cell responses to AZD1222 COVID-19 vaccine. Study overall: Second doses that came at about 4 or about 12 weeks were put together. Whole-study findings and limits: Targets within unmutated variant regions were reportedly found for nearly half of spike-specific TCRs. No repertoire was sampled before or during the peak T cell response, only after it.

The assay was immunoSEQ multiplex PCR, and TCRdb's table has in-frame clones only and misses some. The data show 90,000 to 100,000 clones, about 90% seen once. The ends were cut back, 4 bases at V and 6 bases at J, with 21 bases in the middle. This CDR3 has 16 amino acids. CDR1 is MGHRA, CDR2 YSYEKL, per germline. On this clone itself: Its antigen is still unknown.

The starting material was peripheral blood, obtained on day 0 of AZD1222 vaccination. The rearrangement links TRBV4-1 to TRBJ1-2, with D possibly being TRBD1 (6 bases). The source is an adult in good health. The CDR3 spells CASSRLIGGRSDGYTF. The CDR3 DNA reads TGCGCCAGCAGCCGCCTGATAGGGGGAAGGTCAGATGGCTACACCTTC.